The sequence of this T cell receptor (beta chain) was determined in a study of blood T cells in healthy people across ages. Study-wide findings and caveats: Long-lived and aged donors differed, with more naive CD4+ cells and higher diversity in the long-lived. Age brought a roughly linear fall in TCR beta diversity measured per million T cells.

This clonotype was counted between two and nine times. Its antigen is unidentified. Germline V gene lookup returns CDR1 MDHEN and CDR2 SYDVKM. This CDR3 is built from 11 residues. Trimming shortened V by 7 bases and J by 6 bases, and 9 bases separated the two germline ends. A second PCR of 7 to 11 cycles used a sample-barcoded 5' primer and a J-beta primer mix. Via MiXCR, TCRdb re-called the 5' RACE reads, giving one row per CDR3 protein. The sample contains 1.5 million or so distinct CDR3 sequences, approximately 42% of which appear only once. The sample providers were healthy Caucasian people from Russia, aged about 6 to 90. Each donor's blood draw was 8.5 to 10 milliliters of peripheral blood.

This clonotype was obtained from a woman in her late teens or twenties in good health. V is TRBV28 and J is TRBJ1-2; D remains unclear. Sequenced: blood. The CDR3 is CASMMGNGYTF. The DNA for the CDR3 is TGTGCCAGCATGATGGGAAATGGCTACACCTTC.